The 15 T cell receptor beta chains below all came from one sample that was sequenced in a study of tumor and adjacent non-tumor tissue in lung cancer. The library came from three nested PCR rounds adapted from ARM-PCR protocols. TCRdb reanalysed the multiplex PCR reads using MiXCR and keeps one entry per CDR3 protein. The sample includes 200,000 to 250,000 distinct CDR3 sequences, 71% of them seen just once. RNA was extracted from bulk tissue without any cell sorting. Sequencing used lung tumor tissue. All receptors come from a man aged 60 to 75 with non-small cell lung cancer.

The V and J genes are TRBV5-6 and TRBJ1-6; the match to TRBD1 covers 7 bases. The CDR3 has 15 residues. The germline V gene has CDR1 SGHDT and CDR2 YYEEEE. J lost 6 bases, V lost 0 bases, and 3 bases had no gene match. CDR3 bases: TGTGCCAGCAGCTTGGTCCGGGACAGTAATTCACCCCTCCACTTT. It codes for CASSLVRDSNSPLHF. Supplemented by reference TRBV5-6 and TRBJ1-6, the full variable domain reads DAGVTQSPTHLIKTRGQQVTLRCSPKSGHDTVSWYQQALGQGPQFIFQYYEEEERQRGNFPDRFSGHQFPNYSSELNVNALLLGDSALYLCASSLVRDSNSPLHFGNGTRLTVT.

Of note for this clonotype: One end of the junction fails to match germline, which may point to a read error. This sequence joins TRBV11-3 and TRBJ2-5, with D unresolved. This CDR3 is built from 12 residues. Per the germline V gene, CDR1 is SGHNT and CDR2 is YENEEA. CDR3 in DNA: TGTGCCGGCAGTTTCCCCCAAGAGACCCAGTACTTC. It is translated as CAGSFPQETQYF.

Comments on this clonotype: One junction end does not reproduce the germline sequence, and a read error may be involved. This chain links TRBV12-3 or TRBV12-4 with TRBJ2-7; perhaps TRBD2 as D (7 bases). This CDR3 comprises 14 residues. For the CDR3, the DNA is TGTGCCAGCGGTTTAGCGCTCGGGGGGCGGGAGCAGTACTTC. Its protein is CASGLALGGREQYF.

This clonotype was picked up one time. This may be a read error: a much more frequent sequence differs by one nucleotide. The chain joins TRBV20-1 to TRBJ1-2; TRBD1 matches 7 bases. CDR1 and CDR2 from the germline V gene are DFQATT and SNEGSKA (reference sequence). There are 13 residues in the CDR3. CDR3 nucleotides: TGCTGTGCTAGAGAGGCAGGGGGCTATGGCTACACCTTC. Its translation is CCAREAGGYGYTF.

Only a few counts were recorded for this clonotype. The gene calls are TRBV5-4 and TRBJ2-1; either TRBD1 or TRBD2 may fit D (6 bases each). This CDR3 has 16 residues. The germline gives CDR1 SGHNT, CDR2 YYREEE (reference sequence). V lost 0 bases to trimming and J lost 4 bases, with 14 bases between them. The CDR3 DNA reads TGTGCCAGCAGCTTGGGTACGGGGGCCATGTACAATGAGCAGTTCTTC. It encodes CASSLGTGAMYNEQFF.

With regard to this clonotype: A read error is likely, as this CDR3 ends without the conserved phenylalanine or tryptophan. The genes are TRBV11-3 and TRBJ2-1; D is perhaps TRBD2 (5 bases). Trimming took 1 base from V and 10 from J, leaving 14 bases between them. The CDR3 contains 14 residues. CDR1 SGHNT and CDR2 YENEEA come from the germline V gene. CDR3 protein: CASSLVAYPSEQFY. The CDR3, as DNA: TGTGCCAGCAGCTTAGTTGCATACCCTAGCGAGCAGTTCTAC.

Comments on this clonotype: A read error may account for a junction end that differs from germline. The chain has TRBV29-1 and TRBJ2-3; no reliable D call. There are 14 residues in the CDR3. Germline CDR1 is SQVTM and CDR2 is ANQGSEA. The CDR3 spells CCVESGHNSDTQYF. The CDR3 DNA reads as TGCTGCGTTGAGTCCGGGCACAATTCAGATACGCAGTATTTT.

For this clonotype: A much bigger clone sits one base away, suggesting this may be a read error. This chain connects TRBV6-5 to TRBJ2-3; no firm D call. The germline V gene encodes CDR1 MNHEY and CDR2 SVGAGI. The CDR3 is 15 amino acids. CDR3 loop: CANSSSEAVTDTQYF. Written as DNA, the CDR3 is TGTGCCAACAGTTCCTCTGAGGCAGTCACAGATACGCAGTATTTT.

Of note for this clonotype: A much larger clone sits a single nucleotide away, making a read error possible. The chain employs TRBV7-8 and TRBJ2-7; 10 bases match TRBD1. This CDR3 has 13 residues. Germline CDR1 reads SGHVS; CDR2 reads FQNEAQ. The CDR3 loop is CTSSSGQGTAQYF. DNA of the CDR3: TGTACCAGCAGCTCGGGACAGGGGACCGCGCAGTACTTC. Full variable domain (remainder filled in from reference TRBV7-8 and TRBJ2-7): GAGVSQSPRYKVAKRGQDVALRCDPISGHVSLFWYQQALGQGPEFLTYFQNEAQLDKSGLPSDRFFAERPEGSVSTLKIQRTQQEDSAVYLCTSSSGQGTAQYFGPGTRLTVT.

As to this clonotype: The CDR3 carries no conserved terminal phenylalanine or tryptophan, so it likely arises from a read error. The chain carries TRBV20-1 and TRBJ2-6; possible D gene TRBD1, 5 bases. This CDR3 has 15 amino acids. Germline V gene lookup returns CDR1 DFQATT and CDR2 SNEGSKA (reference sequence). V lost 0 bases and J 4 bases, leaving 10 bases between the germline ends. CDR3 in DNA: TGCAGTGCTAGAGATCAGGGTGCGGGGGCCAACGTCCTGACTATC. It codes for CSARDQGAGANVLTI.

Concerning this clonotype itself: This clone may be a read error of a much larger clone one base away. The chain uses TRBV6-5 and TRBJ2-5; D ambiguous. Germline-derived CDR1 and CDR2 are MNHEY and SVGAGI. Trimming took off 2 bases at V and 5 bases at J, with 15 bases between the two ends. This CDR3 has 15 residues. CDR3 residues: CASSYGWSAQETQYF. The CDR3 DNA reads TGTGCCAGCAGTTACGGTTGGAGCGCCCAGGAGACCCAGTACTTC.

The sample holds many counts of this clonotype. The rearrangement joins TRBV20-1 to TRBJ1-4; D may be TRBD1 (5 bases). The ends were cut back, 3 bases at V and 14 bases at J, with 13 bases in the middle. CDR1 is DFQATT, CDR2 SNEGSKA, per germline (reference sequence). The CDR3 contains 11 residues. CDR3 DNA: TGCAGTGCTAGGGGACCCGGGAGGCTGTTTTTT. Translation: CSARGPGRLFF.

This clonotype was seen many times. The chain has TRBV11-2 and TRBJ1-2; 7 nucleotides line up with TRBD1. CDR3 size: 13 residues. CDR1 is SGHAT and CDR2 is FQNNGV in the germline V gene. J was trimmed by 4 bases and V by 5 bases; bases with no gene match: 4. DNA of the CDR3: TGTGCCAGCAGCCCCCCAGGGGGCTATGGCTACACCTTC. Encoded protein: CASSPPGGYGYTF.

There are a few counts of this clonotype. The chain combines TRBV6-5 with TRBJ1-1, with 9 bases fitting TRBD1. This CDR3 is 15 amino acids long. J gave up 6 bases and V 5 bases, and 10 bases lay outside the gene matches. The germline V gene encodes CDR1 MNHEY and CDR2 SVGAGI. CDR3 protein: CASSGGQGFFAEAFF. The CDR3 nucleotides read TGTGCCAGCAGTGGCGGACAGGGGTTTTTCGCTGAAGCTTTCTTT.

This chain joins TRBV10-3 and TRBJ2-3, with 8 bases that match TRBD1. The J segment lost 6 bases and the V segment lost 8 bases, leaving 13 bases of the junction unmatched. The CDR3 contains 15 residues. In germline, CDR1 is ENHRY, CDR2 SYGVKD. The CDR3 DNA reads TGTGCCATCGCCTATAGGCAGGGGGCAATGGATACGCAGTATTTT. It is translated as CAIAYRQGAMDTQYF.